The rows below give T cell receptor beta chains drawn from one sample of a study of CD8 T cells in Susac syndrome. TCRdb ran MiXCR on the immunoSEQ multiplex PCR reads and lists one entry per CDR3 protein. The sample carries about 240,000 distinct CDR3 sequences, less than 96% recorded once. Specimen: CD4+ T cells from PBMCs. The receptors shown here come from a human donor with Susac syndrome. CDR3s include the opening cysteine and the closing phenylalanine or tryptophan. The D gene is left open where the match is weak. Some rows have no size entry. The others give once, few or many, or a class for an expanded clone.

d_gene: -; v_gene: TRBV7-9; abundance: -; j_gene: TRBJ1-2; CDR3aa: CASSLVIAGDYGYTF; CDR3nt: TGTGCCAGCAGCTTAGTAATAGCAGGGGACTATGGCTACACCTTC
d_gene: -; v_gene: TRBV30; abundance: once; j_gene: TRBJ2-7; CDR3aa: CARAGLSSYEQYF; CDR3nt: TGTGCCCGGGCGGGACTCTCCTCCTACGAGCAGTACTTC
d_gene: TRBD1; v_gene: TRBV19; abundance: few; j_gene: TRBJ2-3; CDR3aa: CASSLRGTDTQYF; CDR3nt: TGTGCCAGTAGCCTCAGGGGGACAGATACGCAGTATTTT
d_gene: -; v_gene: TRBV4-2; abundance: -; j_gene: TRBJ2-7; CDR3aa: CASSQDRGDEQYF; CDR3nt: TGTGCCAGCAGCCAAGATCGGGGAGACGAGCAGTACTTC
d_gene: -; v_gene: TRBV20-1; abundance: -; j_gene: TRBJ1-1; CDR3aa: CSARDISVGGTEAFF; CDR3nt: TGCAGTGCTAGAGATATCTCCGTGGGGGGCACTGAAGCTTTCTTT
d_gene: -; v_gene: TRBV2; abundance: -; j_gene: TRBJ1-1; CDR3aa: CASSDPSTNTEAFF; CDR3nt: TGTGCCAGCAGCGATCCATCTACTAACACTGAAGCTTTCTTT
d_gene: -; v_gene: TRBV18; abundance: -; j_gene: TRBJ2-3; CDR3aa: CASSPIVPGSTDTQYF; CDR3nt: TGTGCCAGCTCACCAATCGTTCCGGGGAGCACAGATACGCAGTATTTT
d_gene: -; v_gene: TRBV7-3; abundance: few; j_gene: TRBJ2-1; CDR3aa: CASSSSDEQFF; CDR3nt: TGTGCCAGCAGCTCCTCCGATGAGCAGTTCTTC
d_gene: -; v_gene: TRBV7-3; abundance: -; j_gene: TRBJ2-5; CDR3aa: CASSLTGLETQYF; CDR3nt: TGTGCCAGCAGCTTGACAGGTTTGGAGACCCAGTACTTC
d_gene: -; v_gene: TRBV28; abundance: -; j_gene: TRBJ2-5; CDR3aa: CASSFLSPQYF; CDR3nt: TGTGCCAGCAGCTTTCTCAGCCCCCAGTACTTC
d_gene: -; v_gene: TRBV20-1; abundance: -; j_gene: TRBJ2-5; CDR3aa: CSASNNRKTQYF; CDR3nt: TGCAGTGCTAGTAATAACAGGAAGACCCAGTACTTC
d_gene: -; v_gene: TRBV27; abundance: -; j_gene: TRBJ2-7; CDR3aa: CASSPGPLSYEQYF; CDR3nt: TGTGCCAGCAGTCCGGGACCCCTTAGCTACGAGCAGTACTTC
d_gene: TRBD2; v_gene: TRBV4-1; abundance: -; j_gene: TRBJ2-5; CDR3aa: CASSQGGRAHQETQYF; CDR3nt: TGCGCCAGCAGCCAAGGCGGGAGGGCCCACCAAGAGACCCAGTACTTC
d_gene: TRBD1; v_gene: TRBV28; abundance: -; j_gene: TRBJ2-7; CDR3aa: CASRTDRDRAYEQYF; CDR3nt: TGTGCCAGCAGAACTGACCGGGACAGAGCCTACGAGCAGTACTTC
d_gene: TRBD2; v_gene: TRBV5-1; abundance: -; j_gene: TRBJ2-2; CDR3aa: CASSLAGLAVGELFF; CDR3nt: TGCGCCAGCAGCTTGGCCGGGCTAGCGGTCGGGGAGCTGTTTTTT
d_gene: TRBD1; v_gene: TRBV20-1; abundance: -; j_gene: TRBJ1-5; CDR3aa: CSARGAPLSGQGAWQPQHF; CDR3nt: TGCAGTGCTAGAGGGGCCCCACTCTCTGGGCAGGGGGCATGGCAGCCCCAGCATTTT
d_gene: -; v_gene: TRBV6-5; abundance: -; j_gene: TRBJ1-5; CDR3aa: CASSQQTGNQPQHF; CDR3nt: TGTGCCAGCAGTCAGCAAACAGGGAATCAGCCCCAGCATTTT
d_gene: TRBD1; v_gene: TRBV2; abundance: -; j_gene: TRBJ2-5; CDR3aa: CASSRQGKTQYF; CDR3nt: TGTGCCAGCAGTCGACAGGGGAAGACCCAGTACTTC
d_gene: -; v_gene: TRBV12-3/TRBV12-4; abundance: -; j_gene: TRBJ2-7; CDR3aa: CASSLGGPYEQYF; CDR3nt: TGTGCCAGCAGTTTAGGCGGTCCCTACGAGCAGTACTTC
d_gene: -; v_gene: TRBV7-8; abundance: once; j_gene: TRBJ1-1; CDR3aa: CASCLLLEDPWTEAFF; CDR3nt: TGTGCCAGCTGCCTTCTATTGGAGGATCCTTGGACTGAAGCTTTCTTT
d_gene: TRBD2; v_gene: TRBV20-1; abundance: -; j_gene: TRBJ2-1; CDR3aa: CSARTSGRRNEQFF; CDR3nt: TGCAGTGCAAGGACTAGCGGGAGACGGAATGAGCAGTTCTTC
d_gene: -; v_gene: TRBV7-2; abundance: -; j_gene: TRBJ2-3; CDR3aa: CASRPPGGLSTDTQYF; CDR3nt: TGTGCCAGCCGCCCTCCGGGGGGCCTCAGCACAGATACGCAGTATTTT
d_gene: -; v_gene: TRBV18; abundance: -; j_gene: TRBJ1-1; CDR3aa: CASSQNPGNTEAFF; CDR3nt: TGTGCCAGCTCCCAGAACCCGGGGAACACTGAAGCTTTCTTT
d_gene: TRBD1; v_gene: TRBV20-1; abundance: -; j_gene: TRBJ2-3; CDR3aa: CSASPYRGQRTDTQYF; CDR3nt: TGCAGTGCTAGCCCCTACAGGGGGCAGCGAACAGATACGCAGTATTTT
d_gene: -; v_gene: TRBV3-1; abundance: -; j_gene: TRBJ1-1; CDR3aa: CASSQGGLPNTEAFF; CDR3nt: TGTGCCAGCAGCCAAGGAGGGTTACCGAACACTGAAGCTTTCTTT
d_gene: -; v_gene: TRBV5-1; abundance: -; j_gene: TRBJ2-1; CDR3aa: CASSLVWLGVDEQFF; CDR3nt: TGCGCCAGCAGCTTGGTTTGGCTAGGTGTAGATGAGCAGTTCTTC
d_gene: TRBD1; v_gene: TRBV12-3/TRBV12-4; abundance: -; j_gene: TRBJ2-7; CDR3aa: CASSPRQGAYEQYF; CDR3nt: TGTGCCAGCAGCCCCCGACAGGGGGCCTACGAGCAGTACTTC
d_gene: -; v_gene: TRBV28; abundance: -; j_gene: TRBJ2-7; CDR3aa: CASSQTGDLSYEQYF; CDR3nt: TGTGCCAGCAGTCAGACAGGCGACCTTTCCTACGAGCAGTACTTC
d_gene: -; v_gene: TRBV7-3; abundance: -; j_gene: TRBJ1-1; CDR3aa: CASSLAPGQSEAFF; CDR3nt: TGTGCCAGCAGCTTAGCCCCAGGGCAGTCTGAAGCTTTCTTT
d_gene: -; v_gene: TRBV6-6; abundance: -; j_gene: TRBJ2-7; CDR3aa: CASTLQESFSYEQYF; CDR3nt: TGTGCCAGCACCCTTCAGGAGTCTTTCTCCTACGAGCAGTACTTC
d_gene: -; v_gene: TRBV29-1; abundance: -; j_gene: TRBJ2-7; CDR3aa: CSVSTRDKRPYEQYF; CDR3nt: TGCAGCGTGAGCACCCGGGACAAGAGACCCTACGAGCAGTACTTC
d_gene: -; v_gene: TRBV29-1; abundance: -; j_gene: TRBJ1-2; CDR3aa: CSIARGQNLVGGYTF; CDR3nt: TGCAGCATCGCCCGAGGACAGAACCTGGTTGGGGGCTACACCTTC
d_gene: -; v_gene: TRBV24-1; abundance: -; j_gene: TRBJ2-5; CDR3aa: CATSDFMDSAETQYF; CDR3nt: TGTGCCACCAGTGATTTTATGGACTCTGCGGAGACCCAGTACTTC
d_gene: -; v_gene: TRBV20-1; abundance: -; j_gene: TRBJ2-3; CDR3aa: CSAPNRVDTQYF; CDR3nt: TGCAGTGCTCCCAACAGGGTTGATACGCAGTATTTT
d_gene: -; v_gene: TRBV30; abundance: -; j_gene: TRBJ1-5; CDR3aa: CAWRGTANQPQHF; CDR3nt: TGTGCCTGGAGGGGGACGGCCAATCAGCCCCAGCATTTT
d_gene: -; v_gene: TRBV11-2; abundance: -; j_gene: TRBJ1-1; CDR3aa: CASRDTRGSTEAFF; CDR3nt: TGTGCCAGCAGGGACACCCGGGGTTCCACTGAAGCTTTCTTT
d_gene: TRBD1; v_gene: TRBV30; abundance: -; j_gene: TRBJ1-3; CDR3aa: CAYQGQGGFSIGNTIYF; CDR3nt: TGTGCCTACCAGGGACAGGGGGGATTCTCGATTGGAAACACCATATATTTT
d_gene: -; v_gene: TRBV15; abundance: -; j_gene: TRBJ2-7; CDR3aa: CATSRDGSREQYF; CDR3nt: TGTGCCACCAGCAGAGATGGCTCGAGGGAGCAGTACTTC
d_gene: TRBD2; v_gene: TRBV4-1; abundance: -; j_gene: TRBJ2-7; CDR3aa: CASRATAKRDYYEQYF; CDR3nt: TGCGCCAGCAGGGCTACGGCAAAGCGGGATTACTACGAGCAGTACTTC
d_gene: TRBD2; v_gene: TRBV11-2; abundance: -; j_gene: TRBJ2-7; CDR3aa: CASSLREGAEQYF; CDR3nt: TGTGCCAGCAGCTTGCGGGAGGGGGCCGAGCAGTACTTC
d_gene: TRBD2; v_gene: TRBV7-9; abundance: -; j_gene: TRBJ2-5; CDR3aa: CASSLASGSRETQYF; CDR3nt: TGTGCCAGCAGCTTAGCTAGCGGGAGTCGAGAGACCCAGTACTTC
d_gene: -; v_gene: TRBV30; abundance: -; j_gene: TRBJ2-1; CDR3aa: CAWSGTVNEQFF; CDR3nt: TGTGCCTGGAGTGGGACCGTCAATGAGCAGTTCTTC
d_gene: TRBD2; v_gene: TRBV9; abundance: -; j_gene: TRBJ2-7; CDR3aa: CASSPAGGASSYEQYF; CDR3nt: TGTGCCAGCAGCCCCGCGGGGGGAGCCTCATCCTACGAGCAGTACTTC
d_gene: TRBD2; v_gene: TRBV9; abundance: -; j_gene: TRBJ2-1; CDR3aa: CASSVVAGLYNEQFF; CDR3nt: TGTGCCAGCAGCGTCGTAGCGGGTCTCTACAATGAGCAGTTCTTC
d_gene: TRBD2; v_gene: TRBV6-5; abundance: -; j_gene: TRBJ2-5; CDR3aa: CASSLRISGSETQYF; CDR3nt: TGTGCCAGCAGCCTAAGGATTAGCGGGAGTGAGACCCAGTACTTC
d_gene: -; v_gene: TRBV19; abundance: -; j_gene: TRBJ2-2; CDR3aa: CASSISPRDTGELFF; CDR3nt: TGTGCCAGTAGTATCTCCCCGAGGGACACCGGGGAGCTGTTTTTT
d_gene: -; v_gene: TRBV18; abundance: -; j_gene: TRBJ2-7; CDR3aa: CASSPRQTVVEQYF; CDR3nt: TGTGCCAGCTCACCACGTCAGACAGTCGTCGAGCAGTACTTC
d_gene: -; v_gene: TRBV27; abundance: -; j_gene: TRBJ2-3; CDR3aa: CASSLRTPGADTQYF; CDR3nt: TGTGCCAGCAGTCTCCGGACCCCGGGTGCAGATACGCAGTATTTT
d_gene: -; v_gene: TRBV25-1; abundance: -; j_gene: TRBJ1-1; CDR3aa: CASKSRGAPNTEAFF; CDR3nt: TGTGCCAGCAAAAGTAGAGGGGCACCGAACACTGAAGCTTTCTTT
d_gene: -; v_gene: TRBV5-4; abundance: once; j_gene: TRBJ2-2; CDR3aa: CASSRYGGPNTGELFF; CDR3nt: TGTGCCAGCAGTAGATATGGGGGCCCGAACACCGGGGAGCTGTTTTTT
d_gene: TRBD2; v_gene: TRBV9; abundance: -; j_gene: TRBJ2-3; CDR3aa: CASSVTSADTQYF; CDR3nt: TGTGCCAGCAGCGTGACTAGCGCAGATACGCAGTATTTT
d_gene: -; v_gene: TRBV24-1; abundance: -; j_gene: TRBJ1-1; CDR3aa: CATSGGGPNTEAFF; CDR3nt: TGTGCCACCAGTGGCGGGGGCCCGAACACTGAAGCTTTCTTT
d_gene: -; v_gene: TRBV4-2; abundance: -; j_gene: TRBJ1-1; CDR3aa: CASSQVSMMNTEAFF; CDR3nt: TGTGCCAGCAGCCAAGTGTCGATGATGAACACTGAAGCTTTCTTT
d_gene: -; v_gene: TRBV3-1; abundance: -; j_gene: TRBJ1-2; CDR3aa: CASSQGEEGYTF; CDR3nt: TGTGCCAGCAGCCAGGGTGAGGAAGGCTACACCTTC
d_gene: -; v_gene: TRBV15; abundance: once; j_gene: TRBJ1-1; CDR3aa: CATSPEAGYTEAFF; CDR3nt: TGTGCCACCAGCCCAGAAGCGGGGTACACTGAAGCTTTCTTT
d_gene: -; v_gene: TRBV5-1; abundance: -; j_gene: TRBJ2-5; CDR3aa: CASSPRSGEETQYF; CDR3nt: TGCGCCAGCAGCCCAAGGTCGGGGGAGGAGACCCAGTACTTC
d_gene: -; v_gene: TRBV23-1; abundance: -; j_gene: TRBJ1-1; CDR3aa: CASSQSGRDTEAFF; CDR3nt: TGCGCCAGCAGTCAATCAGGCAGGGACACTGAAGCTTTCTTT